The 14 T cell receptor beta chains in this list originate from one sample, sequenced in a study of blood T cell repertoires in COVID-19. Profiled with immunoSEQ multiplex PCR; TCRdb holds only in-frame clones, not every one. Of roughly 240,000 clones in the sample, 80% to 90% were seen once. The sample consisted of PBMCs or T cells enriched from blood (not recorded which). The receptors were sampled from a man in his fifties or sixties who had been exposed to COVID-19.

This sequence joins TRBV5-1 and TRBJ1-1; the D gene is possibly TRBD1 (5 bases). The V end was cut by 0 bases, the J end by 6 bases, with 15 bases between. Germline lookup yields CDR1 SGHRS and CDR2 YFSETQ. The CDR3 consists of 15 residues. The CDR3 sequence is CASSLAAGDPPEAFF. The CDR3, as DNA: TGCGCCAGCAGCTTGGCCGCGGGGGACCCTCCTGAAGCTTTCTTT.

This chain connects TRBV5-1 to TRBJ1-3; D possibly corresponds to TRBD1 (5 bases). Germline V gene lookup returns CDR1 SGHRS and CDR2 YFSETQ. The CDR3 contains 13 residues. V lost 5 bases and J lost 3, with 9 bases in between. CDR3 bases: TGCGCCAGCAGTTCGACAGTTGGAAACACCATATATTTT. This sequence encodes CASSSTVGNTIYF.

The rearrangement uses TRBV10-3 and TRBJ2-2; 8 bases align to TRBD2. The CDR3 totals 14 residues. The germline V gene has CDR1 ENHRY and CDR2 SYGVKD. Losses at the gene ends were 6 bases for V and 2 bases for J; bases not matched to a gene: 2. Written as DNA, the CDR3 is TGTGCCATCAGACTAGCGGCTAACACCGGGGAGCTGTTTTTT. Its protein product is CAIRLAANTGELFF.

The table lists this clone with a few counts. The chain recombines TRBV28 with TRBJ1-6, with a possible D match to TRBD1 (5 bases). The CDR3 sequence is 14 residues long. V was shortened by 2 bases and J by 7 bases, with 9 bases between the two germline ends. The V gene's germline CDR1 is MDHEN and CDR2 SYDVKM. DNA of the CDR3: TGTGCCAGCAGTTTAGGGGCACGGAATTCACCCCTCCACTTT. It encodes CASSLGARNSPLHF.

A remark on this clone: The sample has other DNA sequences that encode this CDR3 too. The chain has TRBV28 and TRBJ2-5; TRBD1 is a possible D gene (6 bases). Trimming pared 6 bases from V and 2 bases from J, leaving 10 bases between. This CDR3 contains 13 residues. From germline, CDR1 is MDHEN and CDR2 SYDVKM. The CDR3 loop is CASSPGQQETQYF. CDR3 coding DNA: TGTGCCAGCAGCCCGGGACAACAAGAGACCCAGTACTTC.

The chain combines TRBV7-9 with TRBJ2-1; 9 bases are a match to TRBD1. The CDR3 spans 15 residues. Germline V CDR1 and CDR2: SEHNR, FQNEAQ (reference sequence). Germline trimming cut 5 bases from V and 8 bases from J; bases unmatched to any gene: 10. The CDR3 nucleotides read TGTGCCAGCAGCCCGGACAGGGGTCAAGGGGATGAGCAGTTCTTC. This gives the protein CASSPDRGQGDEQFF.

The chain joins TRBV9 to TRBJ1-6, with D unclear. Trimming stripped 2 bases from V and 9 bases from J, with 12 bases between. Germline CDR1 reads SGDLS; CDR2 reads YYNGEE. This CDR3 contains 14 residues. The CDR3 sequence is CASSVLAKGSPLHF. The DNA for the CDR3 is TGTGCCAGCAGCGTCCTAGCTAAGGGTTCACCCCTCCACTTT.

This chain links TRBV24-1 with TRBJ2-1, with 14 bases identical to TRBD2. The CDR3 is 17 amino acids. Germline-derived CDR1 and CDR2 are KGHDR and SFDVKD. The J segment lost 5 bases and the V segment lost 3 bases, leaving 5 bases of the junction unmatched. CDR3 DNA sequence: TGTGCCACCAGTGATACGACTAGCGGGGGGGTTCACAATGAGCAGTTCTTC. Translated: CATSDTTSGGVHNEQFF.

The rearrangement joins TRBV15 to TRBJ2-5; no clear D. The V end lost 0 bases, the J end lost 5 bases, and 10 bases lay between the germline ends. The CDR3 sequence is 14 residues long. The germline CDR1 and CDR2 sequences are LNHNV and YYDKDF (reference sequence). For the CDR3, the DNA is TGTGCCACCAGCAGAGATATGGCTTCTGAGACCCAGTACTTC. This translates into CATSRDMASETQYF.

This clone was seen a few times. This chain joins TRBV4-2 and TRBJ1-2; 9 nucleotides line up with TRBD1. V shed 4 bases, J shed 7 bases, and the junction held 10 bases outside the gene matches. Germline loops: CDR1 LGHNA, CDR2 YNFKEQ. The CDR3 consists of 15 residues. In DNA form, the CDR3 reads TGTGCCAGCAGCCCAGACGGACAGGGGTTTTTTGGCTACACCTTC. Protein: CASSPDGQGFFGYTF.

This chain links TRBV7-8 with TRBJ1-6; D gene unclear. V gave up 0 bases and J gave up 12 bases, with 9 bases separating them. Looked up from germline, CDR1 is SGHVS and CDR2 is FQNEAQ. The CDR3 extends over 13 amino acids. CDR3 DNA sequence: TGTGCCAGCAGCTTAGCGCGATCAGGACCCCTCCACTTT. This gives the protein CASSLARSGPLHF.

This chain connects TRBV3-1 (or the pseudogene TRBV3-2) to TRBJ1-6; perhaps TRBD1 as D (5 bases). The CDR3 sequence is 13 residues long. Trimming took 8 bases from V and 5 from J, leaving 10 bases between them. Germline V gene lookup returns CDR1 LGHDT and CDR2 YNNKEL (reference sequence). CDR3 sequence reads: CASGRANNSPLHF. The CDR3 coding sequence is TGTGCCAGCGGCAGGGCCAATAATTCACCCCTCCACTTT.

The chain recombines TRBV5-1 with TRBJ2-7; 9 positions agree with TRBD2. Germline V CDR1 and CDR2: SGHRS, YFSETQ. V shed 0 bases and J 2 bases; nucleotides not matched to a gene: 3. The CDR3 loop spans 15 amino acids. CDR3 sequence (DNA): TGCGCCAGCAGCTTGGGACTAGCGGAAACCTACGAGCAGTACGTC. It yields the protein CASSLGLAETYEQYV.

The CDR3 nucleotides are TGCGCCAGCAGTGGAGGAGTAGGACGCGAGCCCCTCCACTTT. This translates into CASSGGVGREPLHF. The chain links TRBV5-1 to TRBJ1-6; D is unresolved. The CDR3 spans 14 residues. The V and J ends lost 5 bases and 13 bases respectively, with 19 bases between them. Germline values: CDR1 SGHRS, CDR2 YFSETQ. The full variable domain, rest sourced from reference TRBV5-1 and TRBJ1-6, is KAGVTQTPRYLIKTRGQQVTLSCSPISGHRSVSWYQQTPGQGLQFLFEYFSETQRNKGNFPGRFSGRQFSNSRSEMNVSTLELGDSALYLCASSGGVGREPLHFGNGTRLTVT.